The clone carrying this T cell receptor beta chain appeared many times. The data belong to a study of T-cell reconstitution after alpha-beta-depleted transplantation in children. Researchers prepared the TCRbeta library using unique molecular identifiers, the study reports. TCRdb fed the PCR reads into MiXCR, producing one record per CDR3 protein. The sample has about 640,000 distinct CDR3 sequences; 15% to 20% are singletons. Trimming took 4 bases from V and 5 from J, leaving 13 bases between them. The CDR3 contains 14 residues. Germline V CDR1 and CDR2: KGHDR, SFDVKD. This TCR was recovered from a human donor who donated a stem cell graft to a child with acute myeloid leukemia. The sequenced sample was PBMCs from the stem cell graft donor, obtained from the stem cell graft. This chain links TRBV24-1 with TRBJ2-5; D possibly corresponds to TRBD2 (5 bases). CDR3 sequence reads: CATSESKPGETQYF. CDR3 nucleotides: TGTGCCACCAGTGAGAGCAAGCCGGGGGAGACCCAGTACTTC.